This TCR beta chain came from a study of blood T cell repertoires in COVID-19. Looking at the study overall: Sites in the United States, Italy and Spain provided acute and convalescent COVID-19 samples. T cells, B-cell-depleted T cells, or PBMCs provided the cDNA or gDNA that served as material.

Original analysis: Reference gene primers were amplified, and this amplification served to estimate nucleated cell counts. Assay used: immunoSEQ multiplex PCR; TCRdb lists only in-frame clones, some missing. That table gives V, J and clone size, and the DNA gave D and trimming. In the table there are about 41,000 clones, 87% of which are singletons. The sample taken for sequencing was peripheral blood. The clonotype comes from a man in his 60s with acute or convalescent COVID-19.

CDR3 in DNA: TGCAGTGCTAGTGGAGTTAATGAAAAACTGTTTTTT. Amino acid sequence: CSASGVNEKLFF. The chain is built from TRBV20-1 and TRBJ1-4; no definite D call. Looked up from germline, CDR1 is DFQATT and CDR2 is SNEGSKA (reference sequence). V was clipped by 3 bases and J by 4 bases, with 6 bases between them. The CDR3 sequence is 12 residues long.